The rows below give T cell receptor beta chains drawn from one sample of a study of blood T cell repertoires in COVID-19. Using immunoSEQ multiplex PCR, the repertoire was profiled, and TCRdb retains in-frame clones only, with some absent. The sample contains about 40,000 clones, 89% of which appear only once. Sequencing was done on a sample of peripheral blood. The receptors derive from a man aged 50-60 years with active COVID-19. CDR3s include the opening cysteine and the closing phenylalanine or tryptophan. Each record gives: CDR3 length, J gene, V gene, D gene, clone size, CDR3 DNA, CDR3 protein. The D gene is left open where the match is weak. Rows may omit the clone size; those that give it use once, few, many or a size class.

CDR3 length: 17; J gene: TRBJ1-6; V gene: TRBV4-2; D gene: TRBD1; clone size: -; CDR3 DNA: TGTGCCAGCAGCCAAGATAAAGGGACAGGGTGGAATTCACCCCTCCACTTT; CDR3 protein: CASSQDKGTGWNSPLHF
CDR3 length: 13; J gene: TRBJ2-7; V gene: TRBV7-2; D gene: -; clone size: -; CDR3 DNA: TGTGCCAGCAGCCCACTGCAGGGCTACGAGCAGTACTTC; CDR3 protein: CASSPLQGYEQYF
CDR3 length: 15; J gene: TRBJ2-7; V gene: TRBV6-2/TRBV6-3; D gene: TRBD2; clone size: -; CDR3 DNA: TGTGCCAGCAGTTTGGTGGCTCCGGGGGGATCCGAGCAGTACTTC; CDR3 protein: CASSLVAPGGSEQYF
CDR3 length: 15; J gene: TRBJ2-3; V gene: TRBV29-1; D gene: TRBD2; clone size: -; CDR3 DNA: TGCAGCGCTGAGGTATGGACTAGCGATCCAGATACGCAGTATTTT; CDR3 protein: CSAEVWTSDPDTQYF
CDR3 length: 12; J gene: TRBJ2-1; V gene: TRBV7-6; D gene: -; clone size: -; CDR3 DNA: TGTGCCAGCAGCACTTACGACAATGAGCAGTTCTTC; CDR3 protein: CASSTYDNEQFF
CDR3 length: 14; J gene: TRBJ2-1; V gene: TRBV19; D gene: TRBD2; clone size: -; CDR3 DNA: TGTGCCAGCAGGACTAGCGGGAGTGTCCCCGAGCAGTTCTTC; CDR3 protein: CASRTSGSVPEQFF
CDR3 length: 14; J gene: TRBJ2-7; V gene: TRBV24-1; D gene: TRBD1; clone size: -; CDR3 DNA: TGTGCCACCCTCCGGGACAGGGTTATCCACGAGCAGTACTTC; CDR3 protein: CATLRDRVIHEQYF
CDR3 length: 14; J gene: TRBJ2-1; V gene: TRBV7-7; D gene: TRBD2; clone size: -; CDR3 DNA: TGTGCCAGCAGCCCTAGCGGGAGTCTCAATGAGCAGTTCTTC; CDR3 protein: CASSPSGSLNEQFF
CDR3 length: 13; J gene: TRBJ2-1; V gene: TRBV12-3/TRBV12-4; D gene: -; clone size: -; CDR3 DNA: TGTGCCAGCAGTTACGAGACCTACAATGAGCAGTTCTTC; CDR3 protein: CASSYETYNEQFF
CDR3 length: 14; J gene: TRBJ2-1; V gene: TRBV6-5; D gene: -; clone size: -; CDR3 DNA: TGTGCCAGCAATGGCGGCCAGGGGTACAATGAGCAGTTCTTC; CDR3 protein: CASNGGQGYNEQFF
CDR3 length: 14; J gene: TRBJ2-3; V gene: TRBV24-1; D gene: -; clone size: -; CDR3 DNA: TGTGCCACCAGTGATTTTACAGAGACAGATACGCAGTATTTT; CDR3 protein: CATSDFTETDTQYF
CDR3 length: 16; J gene: TRBJ2-1; V gene: TRBV4-2; D gene: TRBD2; clone size: -; CDR3 DNA: TGTGCCAGCAGCCAAGCCGGGACTAGGTCTTACAATGAGCAGTTCTTC; CDR3 protein: CASSQAGTRSYNEQFF
CDR3 length: 14; J gene: TRBJ1-1; V gene: TRBV28; D gene: TRBD1; clone size: -; CDR3 DNA: TGTGCCAGCAGTTTAGCACAGGGGGCCTTTGAAGCTTTCTTT; CDR3 protein: CASSLAQGAFEAFF
CDR3 length: 16; J gene: TRBJ2-4; V gene: TRBV18; D gene: TRBD1; clone size: -; CDR3 DNA: TGTGCCAGCTCACCTATAGACAGGGCGGGCAAAAACATTCAGTACTTC; CDR3 protein: CASSPIDRAGKNIQYF
CDR3 length: 16; J gene: TRBJ2-1; V gene: TRBV30; D gene: TRBD2; clone size: -; CDR3 DNA: TGTGCCTGGAGTAGTGGCCAGCGGGGGTATTACAATGAGCAGTTCTTC; CDR3 protein: CAWSSGQRGYYNEQFF
CDR3 length: 17; J gene: TRBJ2-1; V gene: TRBV27; D gene: TRBD1; clone size: -; CDR3 DNA: TGTGCCAGCAGTTCCTCTGAATTGGACAGGGGGTACAATGAGCAGTTCTTC; CDR3 protein: CASSSSELDRGYNEQFF
CDR3 length: 16; J gene: TRBJ2-3; V gene: TRBV5-6; D gene: TRBD1; clone size: -; CDR3 DNA: TGTGCCAGCAGCTTGGTGCAGGGGGCTGGCACAGATACGCAGTATTTT; CDR3 protein: CASSLVQGAGTDTQYF
CDR3 length: 16; J gene: TRBJ2-3; V gene: TRBV6-5; D gene: TRBD1; clone size: -; CDR3 DNA: TGTGCCAGCAGTTACTCCGGGACAGGGGGCACAGATACGCAGTATTTT; CDR3 protein: CASSYSGTGGTDTQYF
CDR3 length: 17; J gene: TRBJ2-3; V gene: TRBV7-8; D gene: TRBD2; clone size: -; CDR3 DNA: TGTGCCAGCAGCTTAGCGTTTACTAGCGGGGGCACAGATACGCAGTATTTT; CDR3 protein: CASSLAFTSGGTDTQYF
CDR3 length: 14; J gene: TRBJ2-1; V gene: TRBV5-1; D gene: -; clone size: -; CDR3 DNA: TGCGCCAGCAGTCTGGACAGTTCCTACAATGAGCAGTTCTTC; CDR3 protein: CASSLDSSYNEQFF
CDR3 length: 13; J gene: TRBJ1-3; V gene: TRBV4-2; D gene: -; clone size: -; CDR3 DNA: TGTGCCAGCCGGGGGGCGAGCGGAAACACCATATATTTT; CDR3 protein: CASRGASGNTIYF
CDR3 length: 13; J gene: TRBJ1-1; V gene: TRBV27; D gene: -; clone size: few; CDR3 DNA: TGTGCCAGCAGGGGCAGAATGAACACTGAAGCTTTCTTT; CDR3 protein: CASRGRMNTEAFF
CDR3 length: 14; J gene: TRBJ2-2; V gene: TRBV4-1; D gene: -; clone size: -; CDR3 DNA: TGCGCCAGCAGCCAAGTAGGGGGAGCCGGGGAGCTGTTTTTT; CDR3 protein: CASSQVGGAGELFF
CDR3 length: 15; J gene: TRBJ2-1; V gene: TRBV3-1/TRBV3-2; D gene: TRBD2; clone size: -; CDR3 DNA: TGTGCCAGCAGCCGAGACAGCGGGAGGGAAACTGAGCAGTTCTTC; CDR3 protein: CASSRDSGRETEQFF
CDR3 length: 14; J gene: TRBJ2-1; V gene: TRBV4-1; D gene: -; clone size: -; CDR3 DNA: TGCGCCAGCAGCCAAGAGCGAGCCTACAATGAGCAGTTCTTC; CDR3 protein: CASSQERAYNEQFF
CDR3 length: 12; J gene: TRBJ1-1; V gene: TRBV12-3/TRBV12-4; D gene: -; clone size: -; CDR3 DNA: TGTGCCAGCAGGGAGGGTGAGTCTAAAGCTTTCTTT; CDR3 protein: CASREGESKAFF
CDR3 length: 13; J gene: TRBJ2-7; V gene: TRBV10-1; D gene: -; clone size: -; CDR3 DNA: TGCGCCAGCAGTGGGCCTAGGTCGGACGAGCAGTACTTC; CDR3 protein: CASSGPRSDEQYF
CDR3 length: 16; J gene: TRBJ2-7; V gene: TRBV5-1; D gene: TRBD2; clone size: -; CDR3 DNA: TGCGCCAGCAGCTTTTCACCGACTAGCGGAATTTACGAGCAGTACTTC; CDR3 protein: CASSFSPTSGIYEQYF
CDR3 length: 15; J gene: TRBJ2-1; V gene: TRBV21-1; D gene: -; clone size: -; CDR3 DNA: TGTGCCAGCAGCAGGGTCCAGCGGATCTACAATGAGCAGTTCTTC; CDR3 protein: CASSRVQRIYNEQFF
CDR3 length: 21; J gene: TRBJ2-1; V gene: TRBV3-1/TRBV3-2; D gene: TRBD2; clone size: -; CDR3 DNA: TGTGCCAGCAGCCAAGACGTGGGATGGGGTGGCAGCGGGAGCGTCTTGGATGAGCAGTTCTTC; CDR3 protein: CASSQDVGWGGSGSVLDEQFF
CDR3 length: 15; J gene: TRBJ2-1; V gene: TRBV6-5; D gene: TRBD1; clone size: -; CDR3 DNA: TGTGCCAGCAGTTACTCCCTGGACAGGCACCATGAGCAGTTCTTC; CDR3 protein: CASSYSLDRHHEQFF
CDR3 length: 12; J gene: TRBJ2-1; V gene: TRBV5-1; D gene: -; clone size: -; CDR3 DNA: TGCGCCAGCAGCTTGTCGTACTATGAGCAGTTCTTC; CDR3 protein: CASSLSYYEQFF
CDR3 length: 14; J gene: TRBJ2-1; V gene: TRBV19; D gene: -; clone size: few; CDR3 DNA: TGTGCCAGTAGTTCCGGCGGAGACTACAATGAGCAGTTCTTC; CDR3 protein: CASSSGGDYNEQFF
CDR3 length: 12; J gene: TRBJ2-1; V gene: TRBV28; D gene: -; clone size: -; CDR3 DNA: TGTGCCAGCAGAGACCCGGGACTCCTCGAGTTCTTC; CDR3 protein: CASRDPGLLEFF
CDR3 length: 15; J gene: TRBJ2-1; V gene: TRBV11-2; D gene: TRBD2; clone size: -; CDR3 DNA: TGTGCCAGCAGTCCAGCGGGAGGGCTGTTCAATGAGCAGTTCTTC; CDR3 protein: CASSPAGGLFNEQFF
CDR3 length: 13; J gene: TRBJ2-5; V gene: TRBV2; D gene: -; clone size: -; CDR3 DNA: TGTGCCACCAGAGCGGTCCTAAAGGAGACCCAGTACTTC; CDR3 protein: CATRAVLKETQYF
CDR3 length: 14; J gene: TRBJ1-2; V gene: TRBV28; D gene: TRBD1; clone size: -; CDR3 DNA: TGTGCCAGCAGTTCAGGGGGCGATAACTATGGCTACACCTTC; CDR3 protein: CASSSGGDNYGYTF
CDR3 length: 15; J gene: TRBJ2-5; V gene: TRBV5-8; D gene: -; clone size: -; CDR3 DNA: TGTGCCAGCAGCTTTGGACTGAGGTTTGGTGAGACCCAGTACTTC; CDR3 protein: CASSFGLRFGETQYF
CDR3 length: 15; J gene: TRBJ2-7; V gene: TRBV9; D gene: -; clone size: once; CDR3 DNA: TGTGCCAGCAGCAACTCGGGAGCCCCTCCCTACGAGCAGTACTTC; CDR3 protein: CASSNSGAPPYEQYF
CDR3 length: 12; J gene: TRBJ2-2; V gene: TRBV18; D gene: -; clone size: -; CDR3 DNA: TGTGCCAGCACCCGGGGAGGCGGGGAGCTGTTTTTT; CDR3 protein: CASTRGGGELFF
CDR3 length: 15; J gene: TRBJ2-5; V gene: TRBV5-5; D gene: -; clone size: few; CDR3 DNA: TGTGCCAGCAGCTTGCAACTGGGCAGGGAAGAGACCCAGTACTTC; CDR3 protein: CASSLQLGREETQYF
CDR3 length: 12; J gene: TRBJ2-3; V gene: TRBV6-5; D gene: TRBD2; clone size: -; CDR3 DNA: TGTGCCAGCAGTTCACTAGCGGGTACGCAGTATTTT; CDR3 protein: CASSSLAGTQYF
CDR3 length: 15; J gene: TRBJ2-5; V gene: TRBV25-1; D gene: -; clone size: once; CDR3 DNA: TGTGCCAGCAGTGACCCCGGGACTGCACTCGGGACCCAGTACTTC; CDR3 protein: CASSDPGTALGTQYF
CDR3 length: 14; J gene: TRBJ2-7; V gene: TRBV3-1/TRBV3-2; D gene: -; clone size: -; CDR3 DNA: TGTGCCAGCAGCCAACCCGGGTTTTCTATGGAGCAGTACTTC; CDR3 protein: CASSQPGFSMEQYF
CDR3 length: 14; J gene: TRBJ2-1; V gene: TRBV5-5; D gene: -; clone size: -; CDR3 DNA: TGTGCCAGCAGAACCGTAGGGGGGGACAATGAGCAGTTCTTC; CDR3 protein: CASRTVGGDNEQFF
CDR3 length: 15; J gene: TRBJ2-1; V gene: TRBV9; D gene: TRBD2; clone size: -; CDR3 DNA: TGTGCCAGCAGCGTAGGGACTAGCGGGAAGGATGAGCAGTTCTTC; CDR3 protein: CASSVGTSGKDEQFF
CDR3 length: 15; J gene: TRBJ2-7; V gene: TRBV28; D gene: -; clone size: -; CDR3 DNA: TGTGCCAGCAGCCCTCCGAGCTTCTCCTCCTACGAGCAGTACTTC; CDR3 protein: CASSPPSFSSYEQYF
CDR3 length: 15; J gene: TRBJ2-7; V gene: TRBV7-6; D gene: TRBD2; clone size: -; CDR3 DNA: TGTGCCAGCAGCTTAGCGGCGGGAGGGCCTTACGAGCAGTACTTC; CDR3 protein: CASSLAAGGPYEQYF
CDR3 length: 18; J gene: TRBJ2-7; V gene: TRBV6-2/TRBV6-3; D gene: TRBD2; clone size: -; CDR3 DNA: TGTGCCAGCACCCCCTCGGTGTCTAGCGGGAGGAAGCGCCACGAGCAGTACTTC; CDR3 protein: CASTPSVSSGRKRHEQYF
CDR3 length: 15; J gene: TRBJ2-1; V gene: TRBV5-6; D gene: -; clone size: -; CDR3 DNA: TGTGCCAGCAGCTTGGGGTACACTGGGGGCGGTGAGCAGTTCTTC; CDR3 protein: CASSLGYTGGGEQFF
CDR3 length: 15; J gene: TRBJ1-6; V gene: TRBV27; D gene: TRBD1; clone size: few; CDR3 DNA: TGTGCCAGCAGTCCGACAACAGGGGTCAGTTCACCCCTCCACTTT; CDR3 protein: CASSPTTGVSSPLHF